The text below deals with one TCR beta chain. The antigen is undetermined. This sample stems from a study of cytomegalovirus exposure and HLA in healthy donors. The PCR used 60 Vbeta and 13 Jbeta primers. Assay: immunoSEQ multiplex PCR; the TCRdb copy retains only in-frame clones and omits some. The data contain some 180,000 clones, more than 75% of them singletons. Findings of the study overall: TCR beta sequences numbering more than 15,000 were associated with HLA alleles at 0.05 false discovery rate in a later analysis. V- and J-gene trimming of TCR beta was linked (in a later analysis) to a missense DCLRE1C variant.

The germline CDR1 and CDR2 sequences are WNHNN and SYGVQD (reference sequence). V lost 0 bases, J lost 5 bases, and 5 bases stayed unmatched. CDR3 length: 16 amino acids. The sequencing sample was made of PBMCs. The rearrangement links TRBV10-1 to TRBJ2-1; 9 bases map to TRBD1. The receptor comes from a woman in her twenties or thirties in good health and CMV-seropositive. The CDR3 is CASSESRGQGHNEQFF. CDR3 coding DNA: TGCGCCAGCAGTGAGTCGAGGGGACAGGGACACAATGAGCAGTTCTTC.